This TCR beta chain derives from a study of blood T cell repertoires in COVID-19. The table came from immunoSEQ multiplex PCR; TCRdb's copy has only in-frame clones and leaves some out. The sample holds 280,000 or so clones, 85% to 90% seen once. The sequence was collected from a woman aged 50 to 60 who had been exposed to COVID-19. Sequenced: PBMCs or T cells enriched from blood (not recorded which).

The CDR3 sequence: CASSGTRSYNEQFF. CDR3 DNA sequence: TGTGCCAGCAGTGGGACAAGGTCCTACAATGAGCAGTTCTTC. The chain links TRBV2 to TRBJ2-1; D perhaps matches TRBD1 (5 bases). The V and J ends lost 4 bases and 1 base respectively, with 8 bases between them. This CDR3 is built from 14 residues. Germline V gives CDR1 SNHLY, CDR2 FYNNEI.